This is a list of T cell receptor beta chains from one sample in a study of T cell changes during pregnancy in multiple sclerosis. Profiled with immunoSEQ multiplex PCR; TCRdb holds only in-frame clones, not every one. The sample shows 90,000 to 130,000 clones, 90% to 95% of them seen only once. The material was peripheral blood, obtained in the third trimester of pregnancy. The source is a female donor with multiple sclerosis, enrolled in a pregnancy study. CDR3s include the opening cysteine and the closing phenylalanine or tryptophan. The D gene is left open where the match is weak. Only some rows state a clone size, as once, few, many or a class for expanded clones.

J: TRBJ2-7; V: TRBV4-1; D: NA; size: NA; DNA: TGCGCCAGCAGCCAAGATCCCGCGGAGCGCTCCTACGAGCAGTACTTC; CDR3: CASSQDPAERSYEQYF
J: TRBJ1-2; V: TRBV28; D: TRBD1; size: NA; DNA: TGTGCCAGCAGTTTATGGGCAGGGGGTGGGTATGGCTACACCTTC; CDR3: CASSLWAGGGYGYTF
J: TRBJ2-3; V: TRBV5-1; D: TRBD2; size: once; DNA: TGCGCCAGCAGCTTGCCAGCGGGAGAGGCCACAGATACGCAGTATTTT; CDR3: CASSLPAGEATDTQYF
J: TRBJ2-5; V: TRBV6-1; D: TRBD2; size: NA; DNA: TGTGCCAGCAGTGAGTATACGACGGGAGGGAAGGAGACCCAGTACTTC; CDR3: CASSEYTTGGKETQYF
J: TRBJ2-3; V: TRBV18; D: TRBD1; size: NA; DNA: TGTGCCAGCTCACCACGAGGGACAGGGTCCGATACGCAGTATTTT; CDR3: CASSPRGTGSDTQYF
J: TRBJ2-2; V: TRBV25-1; D: NA; size: NA; DNA: TGTGCCAGCAGTGAAAGGGTCCGGGACACCTCGAACACCGGGGAGCTGTTTTTT; CDR3: CASSERVRDTSNTGELFF
J: TRBJ2-7; V: TRBV6-5; D: TRBD2; size: NA; DNA: TGTGCCAGCAGTTACTCGCCTAGCGGATCCTACGAGCAGTACTTC; CDR3: CASSYSPSGSYEQYF
J: TRBJ1-1; V: TRBV10-2; D: NA; size: once; DNA: TGCGCCAGCAGGGACCGGGGGGGGGCGCGCACTGAAGCTTTCTTT; CDR3: CASRDRGGARTEAFF
J: TRBJ1-1; V: TRBV9; D: NA; size: NA; DNA: TGTGCCAGCAGCGTAGGAGGGGGTACGATAGGCACTGAAGCTTTCTTT; CDR3: CASSVGGGTIGTEAFF
J: TRBJ2-3; V: TRBV7-9; D: TRBD2; size: NA; DNA: TGTGCCAGCAGCTTAGTCCAGCGGGGGGCCGATACGCAGTATTTT; CDR3: CASSLVQRGADTQYF
J: TRBJ2-7; V: TRBV7-8; D: TRBD2; size: NA; DNA: TGTGCCAGCAGCTTAGGCGGGAGTAAGAACGAGCAGTACTTC; CDR3: CASSLGGSKNEQYF
J: TRBJ1-2; V: TRBV7-9; D: NA; size: NA; DNA: TGTGCCAGCAGCCCGGACAGCTATGGCTACACCTTC; CDR3: CASSPDSYGYTF
J: TRBJ1-6; V: TRBV19; D: NA; size: NA; DNA: TGTGCCAGTAGTATTCAGGGGAATTCACCCCTCCACTTT; CDR3: CASSIQGNSPLHF
J: TRBJ2-7; V: TRBV4-1; D: TRBD2; size: NA; DNA: TGCGCCAGCAGCCACGGACTAGCGGGGAAGTACGAGCAGTACTTC; CDR3: CASSHGLAGKYEQYF
J: TRBJ2-7; V: TRBV29-1; D: NA; size: NA; DNA: TGCAGCGTTGATCAGGCCTACGAGCAGTACTTC; CDR3: CSVDQAYEQYF